This TCR beta chain was retrieved from a study of Ad26.COV2.S vaccination and SARS-CoV-2 variants. Study-wide background: In the COV1001 trial, the donor was in the Ad26.COV2.S arm. Intramuscular Ad26.COV2.S at 5x10^10 or 1x10^11 viral particles.

Comments on this clone: The antigen is not known.

Stated treatment: about 20 received Ad26.COV2.S at low or high dose, single or two shots; several received placebo; per-sample allocation not given. At day 63 after the first vaccine or placebo injection, samples were drawn. Wuhan-strain spike was delivered by a replication-incompetent Ad26 vector. Data came from immunoSEQ multiplex PCR; TCRdb stores just in-frame clones and leaves some out. The repertoire holds some 450,000 clones, with roughly 88% as singletons. The junction had 8 bases not matched to a gene; V was cut back by 4 bases and J by 5 bases. CDR3 length: 16 residues. Findings of the study overall: Individuals receiving vaccine had higher spike-specific TCR breadth than placebo recipients did.

The clonotype originates from a person aged 18-65 years who received the Ad26.COV2.S COVID-19 vaccine or a placebo. The rearrangement links TRBV23-1 to TRBJ1-6; TRBD1 aligns across 7 bases. TRBV23-1 is reported as an ORF; its role is uncertain. This specimen consisted of peripheral blood, obtained in a trial of Ad26.COV2.S vaccine versus placebo. CDR3 residues: CASSRRAGTDNSPLHF. Written as DNA, the CDR3 is TGCGCCAGCAGTCGTAGGGCTGGGACAGATAATTCACCCCTCCACTTT.